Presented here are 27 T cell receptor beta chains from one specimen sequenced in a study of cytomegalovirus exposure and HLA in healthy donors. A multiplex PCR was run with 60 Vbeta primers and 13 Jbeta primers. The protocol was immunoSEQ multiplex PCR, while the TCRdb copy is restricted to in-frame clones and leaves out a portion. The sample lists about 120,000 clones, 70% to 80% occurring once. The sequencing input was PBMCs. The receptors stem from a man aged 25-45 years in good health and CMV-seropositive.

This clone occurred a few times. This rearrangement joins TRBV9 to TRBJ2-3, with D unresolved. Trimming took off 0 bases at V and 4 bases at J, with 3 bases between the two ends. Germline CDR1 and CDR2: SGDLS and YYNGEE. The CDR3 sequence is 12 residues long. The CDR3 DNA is TGTGCCAGCAGCGTAGCAGCAGATACGCAGTATTTT. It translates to CASSVAADTQYF.

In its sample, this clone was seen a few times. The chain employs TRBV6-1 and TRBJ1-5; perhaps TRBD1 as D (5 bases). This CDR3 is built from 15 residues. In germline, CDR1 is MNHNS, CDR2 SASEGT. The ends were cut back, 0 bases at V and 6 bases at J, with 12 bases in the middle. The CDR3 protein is CASSEAAGEGQPQHF. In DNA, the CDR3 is TGTGCCAGCAGTGAAGCAGCGGGGGAAGGTCAGCCCCAGCATTTT.

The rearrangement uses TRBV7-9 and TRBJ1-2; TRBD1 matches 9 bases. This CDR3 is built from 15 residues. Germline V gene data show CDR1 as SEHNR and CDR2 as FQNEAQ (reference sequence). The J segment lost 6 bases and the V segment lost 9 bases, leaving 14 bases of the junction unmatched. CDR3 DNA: TGTGCCAGTGCACCACGGGACAGGGAATGGGATGGCTACACCTTC. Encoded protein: CASAPRDREWDGYTF.

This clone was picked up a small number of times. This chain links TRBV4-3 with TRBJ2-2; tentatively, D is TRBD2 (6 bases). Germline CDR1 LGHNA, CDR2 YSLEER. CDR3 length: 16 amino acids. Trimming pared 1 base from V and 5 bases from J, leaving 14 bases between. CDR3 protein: CASSQAYKGRTGELFF. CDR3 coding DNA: TGCGCCAGCAGCCAAGCCTATAAGGGGAGGACCGGGGAGCTGTTTTTT.

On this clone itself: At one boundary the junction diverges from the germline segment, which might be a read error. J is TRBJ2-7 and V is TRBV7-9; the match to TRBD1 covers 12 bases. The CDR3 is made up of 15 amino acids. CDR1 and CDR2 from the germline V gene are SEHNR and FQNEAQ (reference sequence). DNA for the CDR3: TGTTCCAGCAGCTTTCCGGGACAGGGGGCTGGAGAGCAGTACTTC. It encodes CSSSFPGQGAGEQYF.

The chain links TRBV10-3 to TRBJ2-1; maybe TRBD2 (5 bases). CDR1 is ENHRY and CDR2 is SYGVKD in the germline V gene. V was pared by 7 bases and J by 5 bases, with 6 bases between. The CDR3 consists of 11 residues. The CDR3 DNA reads TGTGCCATCAAGGGAGACAATGAGCAGTTCTTC. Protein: CAIKGDNEQFF.

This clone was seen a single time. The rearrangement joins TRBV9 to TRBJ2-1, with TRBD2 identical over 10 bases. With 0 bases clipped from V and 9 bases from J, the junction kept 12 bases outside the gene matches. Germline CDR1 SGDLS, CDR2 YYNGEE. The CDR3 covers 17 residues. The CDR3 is CASSVEAGGPGRGEQFF. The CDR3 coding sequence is TGTGCCAGCAGCGTAGAAGCGGGAGGGCCTGGAAGGGGTGAGCAGTTCTTC.

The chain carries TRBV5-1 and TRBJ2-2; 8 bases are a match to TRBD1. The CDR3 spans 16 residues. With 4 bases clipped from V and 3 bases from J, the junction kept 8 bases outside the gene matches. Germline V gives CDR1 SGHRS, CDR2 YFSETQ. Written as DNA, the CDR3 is TGCGCCAGCAGCATCAGGGGGCAGGGGGACACCGGGGAGCTGTTTTTT. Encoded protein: CASSIRGQGDTGELFF.

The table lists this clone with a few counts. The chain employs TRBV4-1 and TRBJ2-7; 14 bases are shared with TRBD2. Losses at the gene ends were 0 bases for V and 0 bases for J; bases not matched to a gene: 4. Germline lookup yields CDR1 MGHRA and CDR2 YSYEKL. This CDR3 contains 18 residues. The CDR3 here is CASSQEPGLAGDSYEQYF. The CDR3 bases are TGCGCCAGCAGCCAAGAGCCGGGACTAGCGGGGGACTCCTACGAGCAGTACTTC.

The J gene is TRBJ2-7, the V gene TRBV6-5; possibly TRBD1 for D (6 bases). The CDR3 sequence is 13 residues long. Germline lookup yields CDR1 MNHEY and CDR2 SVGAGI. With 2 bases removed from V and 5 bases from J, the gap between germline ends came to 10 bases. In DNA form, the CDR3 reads TGTGCCAGCAGTTACCGGCAGGGGAACGAGCAGTACTTC. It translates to CASSYRQGNEQYF.

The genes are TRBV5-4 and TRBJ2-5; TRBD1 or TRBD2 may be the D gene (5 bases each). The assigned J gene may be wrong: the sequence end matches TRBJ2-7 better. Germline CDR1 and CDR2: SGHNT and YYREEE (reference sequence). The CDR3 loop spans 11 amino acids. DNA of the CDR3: TGTGCCAGCAGCGGGGGCTACGAGCAGTACTTC. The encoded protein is CASSGGYEQYF.

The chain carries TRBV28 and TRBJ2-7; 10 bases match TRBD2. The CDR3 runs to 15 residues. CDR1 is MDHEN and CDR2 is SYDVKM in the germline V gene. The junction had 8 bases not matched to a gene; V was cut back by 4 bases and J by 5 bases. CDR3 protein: CASSYWASGRHEQYF. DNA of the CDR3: TGTGCCAGCAGTTATTGGGCTAGCGGGAGACACGAGCAGTACTTC.

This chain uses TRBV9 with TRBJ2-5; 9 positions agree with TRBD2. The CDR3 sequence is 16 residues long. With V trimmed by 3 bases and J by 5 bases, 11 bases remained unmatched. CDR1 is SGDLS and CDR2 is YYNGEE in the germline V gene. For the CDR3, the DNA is TGTGCCAGCAGCGAGACTAGCGGCAAGGCATGGGAGACCCAGTACTTC. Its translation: CASSETSGKAWETQYF.

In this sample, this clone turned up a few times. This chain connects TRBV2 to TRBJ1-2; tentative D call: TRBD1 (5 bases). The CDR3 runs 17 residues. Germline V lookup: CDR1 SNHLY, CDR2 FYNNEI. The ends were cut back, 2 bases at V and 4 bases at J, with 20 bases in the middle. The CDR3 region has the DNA TGTGCCAGCAGTGAACACTTCGTAGGGGATGGCGGCTATGGCTACACCTTC. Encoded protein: CASSEHFVGDGGYGYTF.

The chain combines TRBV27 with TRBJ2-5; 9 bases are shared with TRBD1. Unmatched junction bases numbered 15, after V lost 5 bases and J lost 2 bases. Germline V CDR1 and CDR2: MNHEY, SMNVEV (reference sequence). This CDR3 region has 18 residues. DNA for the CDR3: TGTGCCAGCAGTCTCCGAATCCCGGGACAGGGAAAACAAGAGACCCAGTACTTC. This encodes CASSLRIPGQGKQETQYF.

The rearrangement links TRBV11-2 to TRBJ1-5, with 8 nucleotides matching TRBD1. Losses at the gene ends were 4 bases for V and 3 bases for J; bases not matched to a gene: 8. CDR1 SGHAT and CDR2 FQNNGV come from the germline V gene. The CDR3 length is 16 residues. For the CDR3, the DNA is TGTGCCAGCAGCTCTGGGACAGGCTACATCAATCAGCCCCAGCATTTT. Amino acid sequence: CASSSGTGYINQPQHF.

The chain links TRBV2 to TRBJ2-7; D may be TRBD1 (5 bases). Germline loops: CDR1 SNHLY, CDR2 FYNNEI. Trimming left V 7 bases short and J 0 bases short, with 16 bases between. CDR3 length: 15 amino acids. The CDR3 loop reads CASILGQALSYEQYF. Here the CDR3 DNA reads TGTGCCAGCATCTTAGGACAAGCTCTCTCCTACGAGCAGTACTTC. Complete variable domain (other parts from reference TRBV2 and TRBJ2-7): EPEVTQTPSHQVTQMGQEVILRCVPISNHLYFYWYRQILGQKVEFLVSFYNNEISEKSEIFDDQFSVERPDGSNFTLKIRSTKLEDSAMYFCASILGQALSYEQYFGPGTRLTVT.

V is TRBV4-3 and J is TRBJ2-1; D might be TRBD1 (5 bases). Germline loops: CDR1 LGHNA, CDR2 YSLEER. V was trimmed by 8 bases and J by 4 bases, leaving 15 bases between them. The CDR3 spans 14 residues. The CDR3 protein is CASGKTVKYNEQFF. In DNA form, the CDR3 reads TGCGCCAGCGGTAAGACAGTAAAATACAATGAGCAGTTCTTC.

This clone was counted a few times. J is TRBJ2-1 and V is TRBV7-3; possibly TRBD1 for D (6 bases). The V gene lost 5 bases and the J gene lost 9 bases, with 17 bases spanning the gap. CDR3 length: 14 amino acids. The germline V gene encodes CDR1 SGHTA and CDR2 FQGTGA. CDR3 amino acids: CASSPQGRGPEQFF. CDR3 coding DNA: TGTGCCAGCAGCCCGCAGGGGCGCGGACCTGAGCAGTTCTTC.

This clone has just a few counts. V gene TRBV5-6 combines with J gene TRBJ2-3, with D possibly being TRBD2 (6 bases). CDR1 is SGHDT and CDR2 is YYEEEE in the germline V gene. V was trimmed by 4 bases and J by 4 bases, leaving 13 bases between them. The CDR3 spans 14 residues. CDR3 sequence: CASSDRGGADTQYF. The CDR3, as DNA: TGTGCCAGCAGCGACCGCGGAGGGGCAGATACGCAGTATTTT. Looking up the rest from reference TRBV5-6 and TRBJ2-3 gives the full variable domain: DAGVTQSPTHLIKTRGQQVTLRCSPKSGHDTVSWYQQALGQGPQFIFQYYEEEERQRGNFPDRFSGHQFPNYSSELNVNALLLGDSALYLCASSDRGGADTQYFGPGTRLTVL.

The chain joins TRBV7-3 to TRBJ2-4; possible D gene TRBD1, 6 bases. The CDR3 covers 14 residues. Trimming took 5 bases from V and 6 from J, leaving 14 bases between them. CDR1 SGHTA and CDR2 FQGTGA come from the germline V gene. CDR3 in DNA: TGTGCCAGCAGCCCCCAGCCGGACAGAAACATTCAGTACTTC. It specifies CASSPQPDRNIQYF.

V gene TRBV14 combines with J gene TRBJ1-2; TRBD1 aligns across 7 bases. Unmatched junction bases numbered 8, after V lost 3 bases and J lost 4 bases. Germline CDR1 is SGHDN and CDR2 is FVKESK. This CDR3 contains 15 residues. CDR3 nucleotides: TGTGCCAGCAGCCAGTGGACAGGCCCTTTCTATGGCTACACCTTC. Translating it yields CASSQWTGPFYGYTF.

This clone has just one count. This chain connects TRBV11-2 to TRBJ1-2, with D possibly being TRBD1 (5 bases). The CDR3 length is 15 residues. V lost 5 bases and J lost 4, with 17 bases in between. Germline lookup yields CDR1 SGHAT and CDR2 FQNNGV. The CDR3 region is CASSLTGGGSYGYTF. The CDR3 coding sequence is TGTGCCAGCAGCCTTACCGGGGGGGGGTCCTATGGCTACACCTTC.

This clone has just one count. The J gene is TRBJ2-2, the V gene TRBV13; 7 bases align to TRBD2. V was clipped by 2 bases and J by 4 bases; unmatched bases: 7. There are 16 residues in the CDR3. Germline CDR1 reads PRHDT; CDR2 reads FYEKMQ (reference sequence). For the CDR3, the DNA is TGTGCCAGCAGCTTAATGCGGGGGTGGAGCACCGGGGAGCTGTTTTTT. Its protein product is CASSLMRGWSTGELFF. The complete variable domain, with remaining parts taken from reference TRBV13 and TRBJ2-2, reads AAGVIQSPRHLIKEKRETATLKCYPIPRHDTVYWYQQGPGQDPQFLISFYEKMQSDKGSIPDRFSAQQFSDYHSELNMSSLELGDSALYFCASSLMRGWSTGELFFGEGSRLTVL.

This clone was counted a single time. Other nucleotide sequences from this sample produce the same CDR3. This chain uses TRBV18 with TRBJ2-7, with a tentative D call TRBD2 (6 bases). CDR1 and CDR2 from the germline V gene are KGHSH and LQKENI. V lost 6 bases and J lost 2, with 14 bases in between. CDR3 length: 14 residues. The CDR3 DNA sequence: TGTGCCAGCTCGCCGGGAGTCGAAACCTACGAGCAGTACTTC. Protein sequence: CASSPGVETYEQYF.

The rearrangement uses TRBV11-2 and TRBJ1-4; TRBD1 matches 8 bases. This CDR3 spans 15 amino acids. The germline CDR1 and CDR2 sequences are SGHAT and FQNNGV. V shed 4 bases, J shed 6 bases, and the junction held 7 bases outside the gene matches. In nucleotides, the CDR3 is TGTGCCAGCAGCTGGGGACAGGAAGGGGATGAAAAACTGTTTTTT. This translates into CASSWGQEGDEKLFF.

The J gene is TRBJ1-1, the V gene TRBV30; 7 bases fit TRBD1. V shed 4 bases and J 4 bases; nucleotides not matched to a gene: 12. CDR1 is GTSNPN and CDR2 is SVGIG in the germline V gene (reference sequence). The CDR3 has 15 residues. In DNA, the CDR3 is TGTGCCTGGACCGCCTGGACAGGTTTTGTCACTGAAGCTTTCTTT. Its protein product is CAWTAWTGFVTEAFF.